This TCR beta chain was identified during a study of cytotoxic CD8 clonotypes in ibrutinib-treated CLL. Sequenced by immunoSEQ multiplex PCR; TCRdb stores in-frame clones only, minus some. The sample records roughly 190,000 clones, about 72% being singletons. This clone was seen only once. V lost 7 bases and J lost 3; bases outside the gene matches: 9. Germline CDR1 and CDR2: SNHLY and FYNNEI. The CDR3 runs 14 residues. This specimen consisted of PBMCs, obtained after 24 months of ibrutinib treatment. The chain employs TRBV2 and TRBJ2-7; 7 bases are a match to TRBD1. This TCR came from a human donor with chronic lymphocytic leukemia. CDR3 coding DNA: TGTGCCAGCACTGAGAGAGGGGGCGGCTACGAGCAGTACTTC. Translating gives CASTERGGGYEQYF.